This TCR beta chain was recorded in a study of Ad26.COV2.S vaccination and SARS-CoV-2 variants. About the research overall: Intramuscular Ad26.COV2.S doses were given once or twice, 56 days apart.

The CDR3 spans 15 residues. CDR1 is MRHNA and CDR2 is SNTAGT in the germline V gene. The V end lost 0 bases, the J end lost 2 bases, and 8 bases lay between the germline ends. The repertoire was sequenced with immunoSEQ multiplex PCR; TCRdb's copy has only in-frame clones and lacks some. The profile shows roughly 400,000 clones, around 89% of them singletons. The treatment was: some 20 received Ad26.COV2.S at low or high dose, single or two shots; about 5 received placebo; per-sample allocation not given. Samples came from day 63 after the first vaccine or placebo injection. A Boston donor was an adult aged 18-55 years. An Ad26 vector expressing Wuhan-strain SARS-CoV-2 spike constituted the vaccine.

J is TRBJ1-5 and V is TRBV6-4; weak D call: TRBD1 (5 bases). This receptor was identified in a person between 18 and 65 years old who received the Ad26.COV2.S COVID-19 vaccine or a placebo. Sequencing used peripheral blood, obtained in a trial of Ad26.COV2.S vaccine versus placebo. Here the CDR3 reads CASSDSGDGNQPQHF. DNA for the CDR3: TGTGCCAGCAGTGACTCGGGGGATGGCAATCAGCCCCAGCATTTT.